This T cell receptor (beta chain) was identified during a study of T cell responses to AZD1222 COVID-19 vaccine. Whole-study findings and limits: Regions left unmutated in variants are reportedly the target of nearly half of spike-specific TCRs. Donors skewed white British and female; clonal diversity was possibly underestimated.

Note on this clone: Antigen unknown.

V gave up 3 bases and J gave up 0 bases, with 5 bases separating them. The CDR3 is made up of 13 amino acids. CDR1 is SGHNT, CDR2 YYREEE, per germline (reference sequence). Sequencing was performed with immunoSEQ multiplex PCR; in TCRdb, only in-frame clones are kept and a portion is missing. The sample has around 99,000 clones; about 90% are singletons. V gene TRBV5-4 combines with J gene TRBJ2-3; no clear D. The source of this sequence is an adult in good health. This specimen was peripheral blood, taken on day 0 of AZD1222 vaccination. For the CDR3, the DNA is TGTGCCAGCAGCTCGCCCAGCACAGATACGCAGTATTTT. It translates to CASSSPSTDTQYF. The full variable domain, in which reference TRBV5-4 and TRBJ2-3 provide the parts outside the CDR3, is ETGVTQSPTHLIKTRGQQVTLRCSSQSGHNTVSWYQQALGQGPQFIFQYYREEENGRGNFPPRFSGLQFPNYSSELNVNALELDDSALYLCASSSPSTDTQYFGPGTRLTVL.